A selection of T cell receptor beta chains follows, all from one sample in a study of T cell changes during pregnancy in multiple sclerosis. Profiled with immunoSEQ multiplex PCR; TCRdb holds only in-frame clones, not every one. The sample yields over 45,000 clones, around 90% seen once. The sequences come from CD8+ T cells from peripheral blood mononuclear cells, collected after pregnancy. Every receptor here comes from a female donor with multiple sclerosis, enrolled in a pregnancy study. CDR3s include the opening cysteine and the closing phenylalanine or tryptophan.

cdr3_aa: CASEELTSNQPQHF
cdr3_length: 14
v_call: TRBV2
j_call: TRBJ1-5

cdr3_aa: CASRDRGLGQPQHF
cdr3_length: 14
v_call: TRBV6-1
j_call: TRBJ1-5

cdr3_aa: CASSQDAAGQGDGYTF
cdr3_length: 16
v_call: TRBV4-1
j_call: TRBJ1-2

cdr3_aa: CASSPQVFDTYQPQHF
cdr3_length: 16
v_call: TRBV27
j_call: TRBJ1-5

cdr3_aa: CASSQSGRLPTNEKLFF
cdr3_length: 17
v_call: TRBV14
j_call: TRBJ1-4

cdr3_aa: CASSLVRGSSYNEQFF
cdr3_length: 16
v_call: TRBV7-6
j_call: TRBJ2-1

cdr3_aa: CASSLGGVETEAFF
cdr3_length: 14
v_call: TRBV27
j_call: TRBJ1-1

cdr3_aa: CASVGRGGGTDTQYF
cdr3_length: 15
v_call: TRBV4-2
j_call: TRBJ2-3

cdr3_aa: CATDRDSLSAFF
cdr3_length: 12
v_call: TRBV2
j_call: TRBJ1-1

cdr3_aa: CASSQDLPAVSYNEQFF
cdr3_length: 17
v_call: TRBV4-1
j_call: TRBJ2-1

cdr3_aa: CASSYSKETGYTF
cdr3_length: 13
v_call: TRBV6-5
j_call: TRBJ1-2

cdr3_aa: CASSSGRGADTQYF
cdr3_length: 14
v_call: TRBV5-4
j_call: TRBJ2-3

cdr3_aa: CASSLAVRDGSYEQYF
cdr3_length: 16
v_call: TRBV28
j_call: TRBJ2-7

cdr3_aa: CASSPPLAVRQETQYF
cdr3_length: 16
v_call: TRBV18
j_call: TRBJ2-5

cdr3_aa: CASSPGEAGVTDTQYF
cdr3_length: 16
v_call: TRBV11-3
j_call: TRBJ2-3

cdr3_aa: CASAEGDLTDTQYF
cdr3_length: 14
v_call: TRBV27
j_call: TRBJ2-3

cdr3_aa: CASSSGTDSGNTIYF
cdr3_length: 15
v_call: TRBV11-2
j_call: TRBJ1-3

cdr3_aa: CASSQDWEVLAGANVLTF
cdr3_length: 18
v_call: TRBV4-3
j_call: TRBJ2-6

cdr3_aa: CASSRRTGGSVF
cdr3_length: 12
v_call: TRBV5-8
j_call: TRBJ2-1

cdr3_aa: CASSLVGANIQYF
cdr3_length: 13
v_call: TRBV7-2
j_call: TRBJ2-4

cdr3_aa: CAWSLGTGNQPQHF
cdr3_length: 14
v_call: TRBV30
j_call: TRBJ1-5

cdr3_aa: CASSYWTRANTEAFF
cdr3_length: 15
v_call: TRBV6-7
j_call: TRBJ1-1

cdr3_aa: CASSQQDRGDYNEQFF
cdr3_length: 16
v_call: TRBV4-1
j_call: TRBJ2-1

cdr3_aa: CASSYFRGNQPQHF
cdr3_length: 14
v_call: TRBV6-6
j_call: TRBJ1-5

cdr3_aa: CASSLSQRERAYEQYF
cdr3_length: 16
v_call: TRBV11-2
j_call: TRBJ2-7

cdr3_aa: CASSLGQGRNEQYF
cdr3_length: 14
v_call: TRBV7-3
j_call: TRBJ2-7

cdr3_aa: CASSYSRDFGEQFF
cdr3_length: 14
v_call: TRBV6-5
j_call: TRBJ2-1

cdr3_aa: CATSRGQGGMNTEAFF
cdr3_length: 16
v_call: TRBV15
j_call: TRBJ1-1

cdr3_aa: CATSRVGQIYEQYF
cdr3_length: 14
v_call: TRBV15
j_call: TRBJ2-7

cdr3_aa: CASSRTGDLSGNTIYF
cdr3_length: 16
v_call: TRBV21-1
j_call: TRBJ1-3

cdr3_aa: CASSISGTGVYEQYF
cdr3_length: 15
v_call: TRBV19
j_call: TRBJ2-7

cdr3_aa: CASSVTGTNTEAFF
cdr3_length: 14
v_call: TRBV9
j_call: TRBJ1-1

cdr3_aa: CASSQRTGGNNYEQYF
cdr3_length: 16
v_call: TRBV14
j_call: TRBJ2-7

cdr3_aa: CASSPVQEAFF
cdr3_length: 11
v_call: TRBV7-8
j_call: TRBJ1-1

cdr3_aa: CASRIQGSGNTIYF
cdr3_length: 14
v_call: TRBV7-8
j_call: TRBJ1-3

cdr3_aa: CASSIERDRRDGTEAFF
cdr3_length: 17
v_call: TRBV19
j_call: TRBJ1-1

cdr3_aa: CASSIQQVNSPLHF
cdr3_length: 14
v_call: TRBV19
j_call: TRBJ1-6

cdr3_aa: CASSLDLGSINEQFF
cdr3_length: 15
v_call: TRBV7-6
j_call: TRBJ2-1

cdr3_aa: CASRDLSSGYEQYF
cdr3_length: 14
v_call: TRBV6-1
j_call: TRBJ2-7

cdr3_aa: CASSHGTGLSYEQYF
cdr3_length: 15
v_call: TRBV7-2
j_call: TRBJ2-7

cdr3_aa: CASSEAPDRGPASYTF
cdr3_length: 16
v_call: TRBV6-1
j_call: TRBJ1-2

cdr3_aa: CASSYKAMEDTQYF
cdr3_length: 14
v_call: TRBV7-9
j_call: TRBJ2-3

cdr3_aa: CASSFEENYEQYF
cdr3_length: 13
v_call: TRBV7-9
j_call: TRBJ2-7

cdr3_aa: CASSQEDSGSSPYEQYF
cdr3_length: 17
v_call: TRBV4-2
j_call: TRBJ2-7

cdr3_aa: CASSVLAGGPDEQFF
cdr3_length: 15
v_call: TRBV9
j_call: TRBJ2-1

cdr3_aa: CASNSWPEAFF
cdr3_length: 11
v_call: TRBV19
j_call: TRBJ1-1

cdr3_aa: CASSFGTSINEQFF
cdr3_length: 14
v_call: TRBV5-6
j_call: TRBJ2-1

cdr3_aa: CASSQGPSGVYEQYF
cdr3_length: 15
v_call: TRBV4-2
j_call: TRBJ2-7

cdr3_aa: CSVDGVAGSTYEQYF
cdr3_length: 15
v_call: TRBV29-1
j_call: TRBJ2-7

cdr3_aa: CASSLWPLDSHTGELFF
cdr3_length: 17
v_call: TRBV27
j_call: TRBJ2-2

cdr3_aa: CASSQDLGRANTEAFF
cdr3_length: 16
v_call: TRBV4-1
j_call: TRBJ1-1

cdr3_aa: CASSEGISTSLPQHF
cdr3_length: 15
v_call: TRBV6-1
j_call: TRBJ1-5

cdr3_aa: CASSPGTGTGYGYTF
cdr3_length: 15
v_call: TRBV7-8
j_call: TRBJ1-2

cdr3_aa: CASSLAGGLSYEQYF
cdr3_length: 15
v_call: TRBV7-9
j_call: TRBJ2-7

cdr3_aa: CASGGTQQFF
cdr3_length: 10
v_call: TRBV6-5
j_call: TRBJ2-1

cdr3_aa: CASSRNRGRRDQPQHF
cdr3_length: 16
v_call: TRBV4-3
j_call: TRBJ1-5

cdr3_aa: CASTETGGTLNTEAFF
cdr3_length: 16
v_call: TRBV9
j_call: TRBJ1-1